This T cell receptor beta chain derives from a study of CD8 T cells in ankylosing spondylitis. Study-wide results and limits: Reactive arthritis synovial fluid and blood previously showed some of these motif variants. What appeared characteristic of ankylosing spondylitis blood was a TCR beta motif of fewer than ten highly homologous variants. Disease-linked clones were reportedly significantly enriched in matched ankylosing spondylitis synovial fluid. Clones linked to disease, bearing a CD8+ phenotype, were relatively rare in peripheral blood.

The TCR beta libraries were generated through quantitative 5'-RACE incorporating molecular barcodes. MiXCR was run by TCRdb on the 5' RACE reads, yielding one entry per CDR3 protein. The sample yields under 250,000 distinct CDR3 sequences, more than 5.5% seen once. This clonotype was seen at least ten times. Its target is unknown. Germline assignment: CDR1 MNHEY and CDR2 SVGAGI. V lost 2 bases and J lost 4, with 11 bases in between. The CDR3 length is 14 residues. The TCR comes from a male donor with ankylosing spondylitis. The J gene is TRBJ1-2, the V gene TRBV6-5; the D is unclear. The sequenced sample consisted of blood, either unsorted or a sorted T cell fraction (not recorded which). This CDR3 reads CASSYAGPGYGYTF. The CDR3 DNA reads TGTGCCAGCAGTTACGCCGGGCCAGGCTATGGCTACACCTTC.